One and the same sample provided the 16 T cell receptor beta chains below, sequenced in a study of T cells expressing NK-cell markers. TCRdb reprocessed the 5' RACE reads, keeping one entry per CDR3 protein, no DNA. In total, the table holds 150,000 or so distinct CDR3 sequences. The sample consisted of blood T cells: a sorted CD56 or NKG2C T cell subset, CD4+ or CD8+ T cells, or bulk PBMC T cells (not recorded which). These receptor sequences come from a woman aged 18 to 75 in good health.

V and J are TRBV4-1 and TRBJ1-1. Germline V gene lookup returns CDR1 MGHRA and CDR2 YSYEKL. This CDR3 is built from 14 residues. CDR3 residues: CASSPGGRVSEAFF.

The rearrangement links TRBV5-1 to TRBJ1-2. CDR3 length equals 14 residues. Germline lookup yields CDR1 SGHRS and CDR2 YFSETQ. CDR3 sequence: CASSLGGHEYGYTF.

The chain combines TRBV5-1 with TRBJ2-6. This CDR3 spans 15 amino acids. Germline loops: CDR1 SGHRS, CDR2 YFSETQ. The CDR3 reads CASSYWTLRANVLTF.

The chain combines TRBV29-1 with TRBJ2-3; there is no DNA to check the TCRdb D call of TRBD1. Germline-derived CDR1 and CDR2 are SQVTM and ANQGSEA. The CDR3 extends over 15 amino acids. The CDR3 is CSVGVRRGSTDTQYF.

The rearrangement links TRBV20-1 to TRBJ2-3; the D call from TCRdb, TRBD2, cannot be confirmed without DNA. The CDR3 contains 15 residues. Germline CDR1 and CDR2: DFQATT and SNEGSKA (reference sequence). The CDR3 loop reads CSAPPTSGRTDTQYF.

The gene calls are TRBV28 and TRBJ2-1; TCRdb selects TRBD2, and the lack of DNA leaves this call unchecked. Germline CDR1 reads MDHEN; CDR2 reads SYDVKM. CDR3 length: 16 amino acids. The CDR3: CASSSPASGHQNEQFF.

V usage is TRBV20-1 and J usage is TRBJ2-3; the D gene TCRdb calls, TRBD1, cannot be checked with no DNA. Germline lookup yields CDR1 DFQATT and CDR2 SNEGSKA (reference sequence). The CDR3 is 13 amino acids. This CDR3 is CSARNPPLDTQYF.

CDR3 region: CASSLSRQPPGNTIYF. This chain uses TRBV4-1 with TRBJ1-3; checking the TCRdb D call of TRBD1 is not possible without DNA. CDR3 size: 16 residues. Germline CDR1 is MGHRA and CDR2 is YSYEKL.

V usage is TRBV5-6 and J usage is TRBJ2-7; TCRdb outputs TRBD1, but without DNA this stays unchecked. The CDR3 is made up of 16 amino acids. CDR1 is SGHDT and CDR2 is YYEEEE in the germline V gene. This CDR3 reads CASSLEGGHGGYEQYF.

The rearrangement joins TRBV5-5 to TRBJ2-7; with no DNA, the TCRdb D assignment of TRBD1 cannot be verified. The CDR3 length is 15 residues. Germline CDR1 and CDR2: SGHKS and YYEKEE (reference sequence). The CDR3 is CASRWGGGRAYEQYF.

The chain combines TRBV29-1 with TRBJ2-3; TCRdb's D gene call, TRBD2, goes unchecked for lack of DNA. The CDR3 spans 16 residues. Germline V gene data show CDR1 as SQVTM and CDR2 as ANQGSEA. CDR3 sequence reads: CSVDVSLTSGTDTQYF.

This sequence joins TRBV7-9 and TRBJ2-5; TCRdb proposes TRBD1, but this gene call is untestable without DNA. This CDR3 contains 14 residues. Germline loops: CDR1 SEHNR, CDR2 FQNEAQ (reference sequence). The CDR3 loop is CASSHGTGAKTQYF.

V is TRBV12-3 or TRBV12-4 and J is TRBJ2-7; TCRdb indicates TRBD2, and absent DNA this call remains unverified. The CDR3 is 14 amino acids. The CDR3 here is CASSFLAGAGEQYF.

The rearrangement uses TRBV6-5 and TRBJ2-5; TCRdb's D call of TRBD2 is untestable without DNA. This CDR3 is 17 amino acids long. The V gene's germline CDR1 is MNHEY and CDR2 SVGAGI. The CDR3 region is CASSSRKGRRSLETQYF.

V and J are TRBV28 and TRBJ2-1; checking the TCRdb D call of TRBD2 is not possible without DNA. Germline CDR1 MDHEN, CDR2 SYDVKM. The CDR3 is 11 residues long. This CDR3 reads CATGGSNEQFF.

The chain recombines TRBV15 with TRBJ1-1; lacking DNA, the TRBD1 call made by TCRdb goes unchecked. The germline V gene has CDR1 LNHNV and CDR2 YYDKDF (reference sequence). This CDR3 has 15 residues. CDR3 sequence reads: CATSRVGQSNTEAFF.